A selection of T cell receptor beta chains follows, all from one sample in a study of blood T cell repertoires in COVID-19. Only in-frame clones appear in the TCRdb table, and some are missing; sequencing was by immunoSEQ multiplex PCR. The sample shows approximately 73,000 clones, 80% to 90% of them seen only once. Sequenced input: peripheral blood. These receptors were collected from an elderly man with acute or convalescent COVID-19. The CDR3 runs from the conserved cysteine through the conserved F or W. A D gene is named only where the DNA matches it firmly. Part of the rows lack a size; the others show once, few, many or a class for expanded clones.

J,V,D,size,CDR3,DNA
TRBJ2-1,TRBV13,TRBD2,.,CASSPTWSGGKYNEQFF,TGTGCCAGCAGCCCCACGTGGAGCGGGGGGAAGTACAATGAGCAGTTCTTC
TRBJ1-4,TRBV3-1/TRBV3-2,.,.,CASSQVFTGKEKKLFF,TGTGCCAGCAGCCAAGTTTTCACAGGAAAGGAGAAAAAACTGTTTTTT
TRBJ1-3,TRBV5-6,TRBD1,.,CASSFQGENTIYF,TGTGCCAGCAGCTTCCAGGGGGAAAACACCATATATTTT
TRBJ1-2,TRBV30,.,.,CAWSPTVGATVYGYTF,TGTGCCTGGAGTCCAACGGTGGGGGCTACGGTCTATGGCTACACCTTC
TRBJ2-2,TRBV11-2,.,.,CASSLETGDTGELFF,TGTGCCAGCAGCTTAGAGACAGGTGACACCGGGGAGCTGTTTTTT
TRBJ1-2,TRBV18,.,.,CASSPEAYYGYTF,TGTGCCAGCTCACCAGAGGCTTACTATGGCTACACCTTC
TRBJ1-1,TRBV3-1/TRBV3-2,TRBD1,once,CASSQEGRTGGINTEAFF,TGTGCCAGCAGCCAAGAGGGGCGGACAGGGGGCATAAACACTGAAGCTTTCTTT
TRBJ1-1,TRBV7-6,.,.,CASSALQGNTEAFF,TGTGCCAGCAGCGCCCTTCAGGGGAACACTGAAGCTTTCTTT
TRBJ2-1,TRBV2,TRBD1,.,CASSDGTGHYNEQFF,TGTGCCAGCAGTGACGGGACAGGGCATTACAATGAGCAGTTCTTC
TRBJ1-1,TRBV18,TRBD1,.,CASSPGGQGEAFF,TGTGCCAGCTCACCGGGGGGACAGGGTGAAGCTTTCTTT
TRBJ1-4,TRBV9,TRBD1,.,CASSLRQGLGEKLFF,TGTGCCAGCAGCTTACGACAGGGGCTGGGGGAAAAACTGTTTTTT
TRBJ2-1,TRBV23-1,.,.,CASSQCPGREDEQFF,TGCGCCAGCAGTCAATGCCCGGGCAGGGAGGATGAGCAGTTCTTC
TRBJ2-7,TRBV7-6,.,.,CASSLGEGYEQYF,TGTGCCAGCAGCTTAGGAGAGGGCTACGAGCAGTACTTC
TRBJ1-4,TRBV5-8,.,.,CASSLAGADEKLFF,TGTGCCAGCAGCTTAGCAGGGGCGGATGAAAAACTGTTTTTT
TRBJ1-6,TRBV18,TRBD1,.,CASSSQGAYNSPLHF,TGTGCCAGCTCAAGCCAGGGGGCCTATAATTCACCCCTCCACTTT
TRBJ1-6,TRBV4-1,.,.,CASSGGNFLGALHF,TGCGCCAGCAGCGGAGGGAACTTTTTGGGTGCCCTCCACTTT
TRBJ1-4,TRBV29-1,.,.,CSGWGGQEKLFF,TGCAGCGGATGGGGGGGGCAGGAAAAACTGTTTTTT
TRBJ1-4,TRBV28,.,.,CASSFLTGNEKLFF,TGTGCCAGCAGTTTTTTAACAGGAAATGAAAAACTGTTTTTT
TRBJ1-1,TRBV9,.,.,CASSVAVTANTEAFF,TGTGCCAGCAGCGTAGCAGTGACAGCGAACACTGAAGCTTTCTTT
TRBJ1-3,TRBV3-1/TRBV3-2,.,once,CASSQVPSSGNTIYF,TGTGCCAGCAGCCAAGTTCCCAGCTCTGGAAACACCATATATTTT
TRBJ1-6,TRBV6-5,.,.,CATDETGTNSPLHF,TGTGCCACCGACGAAACAGGGACCAATTCACCCCTCCACTTT
TRBJ1-4,TRBV18,.,.,CASSPGSGHEKLFF,TGTGCCAGCTCACCTGGTTCGGGTCATGAAAAACTGTTTTTT
TRBJ2-3,TRBV5-6,TRBD1,.,CASSADRGSFTDTQYF,TGTGCCAGCAGCGCGGACAGGGGTTCCTTCACAGATACGCAGTATTTT
TRBJ2-1,TRBV5-1,TRBD2,.,CASSLAGAGGPGEQFF,TGCGCCAGCAGCTTGGCCGGCGCGGGGGGGCCGGGTGAGCAGTTCTTC
TRBJ1-5,TRBV2,.,.,CASGTARDSNQPQHF,TGTGCCAGCGGAACAGCAAGAGATAGCAATCAGCCCCAGCATTTT
TRBJ1-1,TRBV3-1/TRBV3-2,TRBD1,.,CASSRKGQGNTEAFF,TGTGCCAGCAGCCGTAAGGGACAGGGGAACACTGAAGCTTTCTTT
TRBJ1-2,TRBV9,.,.,CASSSLKTGNYGYTF,TGTGCCAGCAGCTCCCTTAAGACGGGTAACTATGGCTACACCTTC
TRBJ1-1,TRBV5-5,TRBD1,.,CASSSPTGQGGTEAFF,TGTGCCAGCAGCTCCCCAACCGGACAGGGAGGCACTGAAGCTTTCTTT
TRBJ1-2,TRBV12-3/TRBV12-4,TRBD1,.,CASSLTGAHWTF,TGTGCCAGCAGTTTAACAGGGGCCCACTGGACCTTC
TRBJ1-4,TRBV5-1,.,once,CASTMGDSTNEKLFF,TGCGCCAGCACCATGGGCGATTCAACTAATGAAAAACTGTTTTTT
TRBJ1-3,TRBV5-1,TRBD1,.,CASSDRVLTDTIYF,TGCGCCAGCAGCGACAGGGTCCTCACGGACACCATATATTTT
TRBJ1-2,TRBV3-1/TRBV3-2,.,.,CASSSSYGYTF,TGTGCCAGCAGCTCATCCTATGGCTACACCTTC
TRBJ1-2,TRBV5-8,TRBD1,.,CASSERDRANYGYTF,TGTGCCAGCAGCGAACGGGACAGGGCAAACTATGGCTACACCTTC
TRBJ1-1,TRBV6-4,.,.,CASSEATGTEAFF,TGTGCCAGCAGTGAAGCAACGGGCACTGAAGCTTTCTTT
TRBJ1-6,TRBV14,.,.,CASSHEQGSYNSPLHF,TGTGCCAGCAGCCACGAACAGGGATCCTATAATTCACCCCTCCACTTT
TRBJ2-7,TRBV5-6,.,.,CASSLEHEQYF,TGTGCCAGCAGCTTGGAGCACGAGCAGTACTTC
TRBJ2-3,TRBV19,.,.,CASSIGRNTDTQYF,TGTGCCAGTAGTATAGGCAGAAACACAGATACGCAGTATTTT
TRBJ1-2,TRBV3-1/TRBV3-2,.,.,CASSQASGYTF,TGTGCCAGCAGCCAAGCAAGCGGCTACACCTTC
TRBJ2-1,TRBV4-1,TRBD2,.,CASSQVSGRATDEQFF,TGCGCCAGCAGCCAAGTGAGCGGGAGGGCCACGGATGAGCAGTTCTTC
TRBJ1-6,TRBV6-6,.,.,CASTMYNSPLHF,TGTGCCAGCACTATGTATAATTCACCCCTCCACTTT
TRBJ1-1,TRBV5-1,TRBD1,.,CASSLRPDRVGMNTEAFF,TGCGCCAGCAGCTTGAGGCCGGACAGGGTGGGGATGAACACTGAAGCTTTCTTT
TRBJ1-2,TRBV19,TRBD1,.,CASSTTGTGLYGYTF,TGTGCCAGTAGTACAACTGGGACAGGCCTCTATGGCTACACCTTC
TRBJ2-7,TRBV3-1/TRBV3-2,.,.,CASSQEGHRYEQYF,TGTGCCAGCAGCCAAGAGGGACACCGCTACGAGCAGTACTTC
TRBJ1-1,TRBV2,.,.,CASIRANTEAFF,TGTGCCAGCATCAGGGCGAACACTGAAGCTTTCTTT
TRBJ2-5,TRBV13,.,.,CASSEGEEETQYF,TGTGCCAGCAGCGAAGGGGAGGAAGAGACCCAGTACTTC
TRBJ1-6,TRBV7-2,.,.,CASSLDSNSPLHF,TGTGCCAGCAGCTTGGACTCAAATTCACCCCTCCACTTT
TRBJ2-1,TRBV5-4,TRBD2,.,CASSRGSSSYNEQFF,TGTGCCAGCAGTCGCGGGAGTAGCTCCTACAATGAGCAGTTCTTC
TRBJ1-1,TRBV7-2,.,.,CASSRGTSNTEAFF,TGTGCCAGCAGCAGAGGGACATCGAACACTGAAGCTTTCTTT
TRBJ1-1,TRBV3-1/TRBV3-2,.,.,CASSGGDLRAFF,TGTGCCAGCAGCGGAGGGGATCTGAGGGCTTTCTTT
TRBJ1-2,TRBV30,TRBD1,.,CAWTKTGPYGYTF,TGTGCCTGGACCAAGACAGGGCCCTATGGCTACACCTTC
TRBJ2-2,TRBV20-1,TRBD2,once,CSASSGRPGTGELFF,TGCAGTGCTAGTAGCGGGAGGCCCGGCACCGGGGAGCTGTTTTTT
TRBJ1-1,TRBV9,TRBD1,.,CASSVRSQGATEAFF,TGTGCCAGCAGCGTTAGGTCCCAGGGGGCCACTGAAGCTTTCTTT
TRBJ1-2,TRBV18,TRBD1,few,CASSSSIRETGHGYTF,TGTGCCAGCTCCTCCTCCATAAGGGAGACAGGGCATGGCTACACCTTC
TRBJ1-5,TRBV7-2,.,.,CASSLAQGQPQHF,TGTGCCAGCAGCTTAGCACAGGGCCAGCCCCAGCATTTT
TRBJ2-5,TRBV5-1,TRBD1,.,CASSLGDRESEKTQYF,TGCGCCAGCAGCTTGGGGGACAGGGAATCAGAAAAGACCCAGTACTTC